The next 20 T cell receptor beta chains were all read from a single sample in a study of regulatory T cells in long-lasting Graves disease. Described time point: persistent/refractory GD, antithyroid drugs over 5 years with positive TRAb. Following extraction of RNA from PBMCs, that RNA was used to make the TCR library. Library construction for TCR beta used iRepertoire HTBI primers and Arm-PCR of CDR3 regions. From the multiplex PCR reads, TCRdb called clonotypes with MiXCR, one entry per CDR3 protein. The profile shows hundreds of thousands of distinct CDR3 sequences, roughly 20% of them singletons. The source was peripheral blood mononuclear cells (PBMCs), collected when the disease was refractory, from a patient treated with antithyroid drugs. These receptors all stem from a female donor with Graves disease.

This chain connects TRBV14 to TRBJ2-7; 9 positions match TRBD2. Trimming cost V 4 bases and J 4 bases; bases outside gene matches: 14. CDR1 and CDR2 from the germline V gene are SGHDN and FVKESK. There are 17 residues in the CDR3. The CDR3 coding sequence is TGTGCCAGCAGCCTCGGAGGCGGTAGCGGGAGTCCGTACGAGCAGTACTTC. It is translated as CASSLGGGSGSPYEQYF.

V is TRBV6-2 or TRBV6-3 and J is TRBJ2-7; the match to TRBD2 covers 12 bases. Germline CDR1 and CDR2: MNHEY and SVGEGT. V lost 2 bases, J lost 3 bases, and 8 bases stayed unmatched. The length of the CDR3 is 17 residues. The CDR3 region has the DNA TGTGCCAGCAGTTACCCGCGGACTAGCGGGATAGTCTACGAGCAGTACTTC. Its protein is CASSYPRTSGIVYEQYF.

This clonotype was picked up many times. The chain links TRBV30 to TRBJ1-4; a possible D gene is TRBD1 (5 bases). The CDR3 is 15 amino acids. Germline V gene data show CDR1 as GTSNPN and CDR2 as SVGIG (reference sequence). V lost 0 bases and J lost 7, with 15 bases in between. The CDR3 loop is CAWSVAGPRSEKLFF. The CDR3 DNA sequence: TGTGCCTGGAGTGTAGCGGGACCCCGAAGTGAAAAACTGTTTTTT.

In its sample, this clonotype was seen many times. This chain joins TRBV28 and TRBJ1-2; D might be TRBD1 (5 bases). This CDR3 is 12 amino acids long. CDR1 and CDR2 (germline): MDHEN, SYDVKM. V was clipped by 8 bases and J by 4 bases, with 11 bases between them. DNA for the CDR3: TGTGCCAGCGGTGGGGGGTCCTATGGCTACACCTTC. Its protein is CASGGGSYGYTF.

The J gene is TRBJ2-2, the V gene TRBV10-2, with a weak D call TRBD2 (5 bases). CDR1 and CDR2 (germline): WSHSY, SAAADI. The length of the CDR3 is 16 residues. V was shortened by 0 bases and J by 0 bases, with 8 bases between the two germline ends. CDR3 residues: CASSESNSANTGELFF. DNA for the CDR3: TGCGCCAGCAGTGAGTCGAATAGCGCGAACACCGGGGAGCTGTTTTTT.

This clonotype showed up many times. Written as DNA, the CDR3 is TGTGCCAGCAGCGTCCGGACAGGCTACGAGCAGTACTTC. Its protein is CASSVRTGYEQYF. The chain recombines TRBV2 with TRBJ2-7; 7 bases map to TRBD1. Unmatched junction bases numbered 5, after V lost 6 bases and J lost 3 bases. CDR3 length: 13 amino acids. The V gene's germline CDR1 is SNHLY and CDR2 FYNNEI.

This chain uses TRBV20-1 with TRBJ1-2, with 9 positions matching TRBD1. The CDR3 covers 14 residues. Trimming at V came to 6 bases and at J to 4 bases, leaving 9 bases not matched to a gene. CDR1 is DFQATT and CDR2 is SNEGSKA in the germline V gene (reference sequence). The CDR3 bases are TGCAGTGCCTACCTGGGACAGGGAACCTATGGCTACACCTTC. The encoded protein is CSAYLGQGTYGYTF.

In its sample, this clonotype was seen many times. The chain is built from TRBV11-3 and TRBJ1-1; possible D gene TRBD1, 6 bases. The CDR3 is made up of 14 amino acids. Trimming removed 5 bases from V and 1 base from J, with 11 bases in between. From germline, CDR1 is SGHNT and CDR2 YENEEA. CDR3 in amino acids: CASSPGAPNTEAFF. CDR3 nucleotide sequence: TGTGCCAGCAGCCCAGGGGCCCCGAACACTGAAGCTTTCTTT.

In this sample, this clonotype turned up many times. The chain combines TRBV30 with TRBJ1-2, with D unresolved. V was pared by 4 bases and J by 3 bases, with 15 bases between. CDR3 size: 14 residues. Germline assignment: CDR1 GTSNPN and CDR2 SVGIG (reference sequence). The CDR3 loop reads CAWTPYLADYGYTF. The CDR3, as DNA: TGTGCCTGGACCCCCTACCTGGCGGACTATGGCTACACCTTC. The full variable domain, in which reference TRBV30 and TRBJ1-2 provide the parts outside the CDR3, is SQTIHQWPATLVQPVGSPLSLECTVEGTSNPNLYWYRQAAGRGLQLLFYSVGIGQISSEVPQNLSASRPQDRQFILSSKKLLLSDSGFYLCAWTPYLADYGYTFGSGTRLTVV.

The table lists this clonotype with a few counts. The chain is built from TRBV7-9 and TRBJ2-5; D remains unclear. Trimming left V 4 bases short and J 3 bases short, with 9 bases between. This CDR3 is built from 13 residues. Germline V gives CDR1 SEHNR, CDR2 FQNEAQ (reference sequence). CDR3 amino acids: CASSYSAKETQYF. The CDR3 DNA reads TGTGCCAGCAGCTACTCGGCCAAAGAGACCCAGTACTTC.

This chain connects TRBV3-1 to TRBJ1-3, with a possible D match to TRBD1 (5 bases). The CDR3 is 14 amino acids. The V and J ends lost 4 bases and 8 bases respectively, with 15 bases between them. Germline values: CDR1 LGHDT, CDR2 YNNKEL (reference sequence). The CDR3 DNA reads TGTGCCAGCAGCCCCTCAGGGATAATCGACACCATATATTTT. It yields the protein CASSPSGIIDTIYF.

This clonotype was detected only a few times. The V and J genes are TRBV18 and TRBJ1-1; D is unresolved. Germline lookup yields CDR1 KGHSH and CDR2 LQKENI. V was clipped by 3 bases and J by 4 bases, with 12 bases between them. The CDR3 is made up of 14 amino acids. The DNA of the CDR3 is TGTGCCAGCTCACCGCCCCCCGGGCTCACTGAAGCTTTCTTT. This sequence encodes CASSPPPGLTEAFF.

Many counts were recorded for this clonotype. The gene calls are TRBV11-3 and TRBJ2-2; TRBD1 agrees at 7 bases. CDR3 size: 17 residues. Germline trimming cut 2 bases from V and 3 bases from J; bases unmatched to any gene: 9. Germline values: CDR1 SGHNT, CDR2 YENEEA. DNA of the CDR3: TGTGCCAGCAGCTTAAGTGACAGGGTGTCGTACACCGGGGAGCTGTTTTTT. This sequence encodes CASSLSDRVSYTGELFF.

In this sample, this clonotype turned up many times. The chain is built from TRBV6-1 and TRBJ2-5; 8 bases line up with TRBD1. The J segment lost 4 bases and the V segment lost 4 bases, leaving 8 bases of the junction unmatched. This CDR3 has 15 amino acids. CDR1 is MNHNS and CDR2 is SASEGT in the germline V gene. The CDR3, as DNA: TGTGCCAGCAGTGGCGGTCGGACAGGGATAGAGACCCAGTACTTC. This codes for CASSGGRTGIETQYF.

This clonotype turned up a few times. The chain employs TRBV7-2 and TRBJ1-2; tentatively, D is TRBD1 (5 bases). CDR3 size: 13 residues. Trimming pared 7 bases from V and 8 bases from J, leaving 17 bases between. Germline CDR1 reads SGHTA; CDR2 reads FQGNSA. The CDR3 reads CASTLSGGRGYTF. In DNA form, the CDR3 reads TGTGCCAGCACCCTTAGCGGGGGTCGAGGCTACACCTTC.

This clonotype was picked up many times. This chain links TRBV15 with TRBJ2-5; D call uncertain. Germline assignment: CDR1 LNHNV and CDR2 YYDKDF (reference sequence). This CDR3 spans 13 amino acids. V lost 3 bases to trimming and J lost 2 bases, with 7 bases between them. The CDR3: CATSSRRQETQYF. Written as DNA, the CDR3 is TGTGCCACCAGCAGTCGGCGTCAAGAGACCCAGTACTTC.

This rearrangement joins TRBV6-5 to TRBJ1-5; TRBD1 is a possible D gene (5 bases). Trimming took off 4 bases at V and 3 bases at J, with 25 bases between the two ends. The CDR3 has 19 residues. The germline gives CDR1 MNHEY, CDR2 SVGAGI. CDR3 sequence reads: CASSSTPRQTFRHNQPQHF. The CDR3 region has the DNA TGTGCCAGCAGTTCAACTCCGAGACAGACTTTTCGCCACAATCAGCCCCAGCATTTT.

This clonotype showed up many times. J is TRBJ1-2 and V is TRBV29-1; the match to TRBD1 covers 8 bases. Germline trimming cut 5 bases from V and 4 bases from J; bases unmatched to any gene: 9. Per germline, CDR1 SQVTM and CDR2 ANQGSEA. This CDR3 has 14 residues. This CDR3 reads CSVRGTGQTYGYTF. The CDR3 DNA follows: TGCAGCGTTAGAGGGACAGGACAAACCTATGGCTACACCTTC.

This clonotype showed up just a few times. The chain's CDR3 is CASSLAAGRSYEQYF. CDR3 coding DNA: TGTGCCAGCAGCTTAGCGGCCGGTAGGTCCTACGAGCAGTACTTC. The chain links TRBV7-6 to TRBJ2-7, with D hard to call. Trimming cost V 0 bases and J 1 base, with 10 bases left between them. Germline V lookup: CDR1 SGHVS, CDR2 FNYEAQ. This CDR3 region has 15 residues.

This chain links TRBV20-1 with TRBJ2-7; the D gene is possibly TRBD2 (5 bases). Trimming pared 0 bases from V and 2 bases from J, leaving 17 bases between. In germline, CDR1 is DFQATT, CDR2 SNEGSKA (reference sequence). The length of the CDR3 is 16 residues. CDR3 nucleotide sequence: TGCAGTGCTAGAGATCAATGGATGCGGGCCACCTACGAGCAGTACTTC. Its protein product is CSARDQWMRATYEQYF.